This T cell receptor (beta chain) was found in a study of CD8+ T cells in alopecia areata. Sequencing used cDNA as its template, made by extracting RNA and reverse transcribing it. Profiling relied on immunoSEQ multiplex PCR, and the TCRdb table lists in-frame clones only, not all of them. The sample holds about 210,000 clones, around two fifths seen once. The treatment was: oral pan-JAK inhibitor, 5-10 mg twice daily. Trimming removed 1 base from V and 2 bases from J, with 3 bases in between. The CDR3 is made up of 11 amino acids. In germline, CDR1 is DFQATT, CDR2 SNEGSKA (reference sequence). On this clone: The same CDR3 also results from other DNA sequences found in this sample.

This TCR came from a human donor with alopecia areata. V usage is TRBV20-1 and J usage is TRBJ2-7; D unresolved. This specimen was CD4+ T cells sorted from blood, taken at roughly week 36, from a patient treated with tofacitinib. The CDR3, as DNA: TGCAGTGCTAGAGGACCCTACGAGCAGTACTTC. This gives the protein CSARGPYEQYF.